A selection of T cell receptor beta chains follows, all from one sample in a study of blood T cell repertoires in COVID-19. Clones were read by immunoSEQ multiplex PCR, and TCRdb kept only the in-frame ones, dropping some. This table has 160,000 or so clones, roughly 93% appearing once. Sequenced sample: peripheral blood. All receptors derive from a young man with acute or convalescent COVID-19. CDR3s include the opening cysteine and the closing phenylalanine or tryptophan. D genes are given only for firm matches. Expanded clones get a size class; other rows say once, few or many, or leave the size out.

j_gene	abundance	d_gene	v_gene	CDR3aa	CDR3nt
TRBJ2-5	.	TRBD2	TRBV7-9	CASILGGRGETQYF	TGTGCCAGCATTCTAGGAGGGAGGGGAGAGACCCAGTACTTC
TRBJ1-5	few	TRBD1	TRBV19	CASGPGQYPPQHF	TGTGCCAGTGGACCGGGACAGTATCCGCCCCAGCATTTT
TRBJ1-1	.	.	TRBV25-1	CASSEPGVNTEAFF	TGTGCCAGCAGTGAGCCAGGGGTGAACACTGAAGCTTTCTTT
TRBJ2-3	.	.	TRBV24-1	CATSDPGTSTDTQYF	TGTGCCACCAGTGATCCCGGGACTAGCACAGATACGCAGTATTTT
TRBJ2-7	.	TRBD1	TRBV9	CASSAGQGGPYEQYF	TGTGCCAGCAGCGCCGGACAGGGGGGTCCCTACGAGCAGTACTTC
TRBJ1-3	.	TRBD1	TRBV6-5	CASSYSAQGMGNTIYF	TGTGCCAGCAGTTACTCGGCACAGGGGATGGGAAACACCATATATTTT
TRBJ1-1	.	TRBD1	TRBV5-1	CASSFDRVNTEAFF	TGCGCCAGCAGCTTCGACAGGGTGAACACTGAAGCTTTCTTT
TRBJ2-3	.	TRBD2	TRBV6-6	CASSPSGRSPPPRTDTQYF	TGTGCCAGCAGTCCTAGCGGGAGGTCCCCCCCTCCACGCACAGATACGCAGTATTTT
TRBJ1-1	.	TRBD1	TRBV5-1	CASSLGQGFPEAFF	TGCGCCAGCAGCTTGGGACAGGGATTTCCAGAAGCTTTCTTT
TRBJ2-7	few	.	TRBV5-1	CASSLDSLSYEQYF	TGCGCCAGCAGCTTGGATTCCCTCTCCTACGAGCAGTACTTC
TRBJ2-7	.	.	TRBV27	CASSSGHNYEQYF	TGTGCCAGCAGTTCGGGACACAACTACGAGCAGTACTTC
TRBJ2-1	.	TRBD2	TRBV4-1	CASSPQRGGSYNEQFF	TGCGCCAGCAGCCCGCAGCGGGGGGGCTCCTACAATGAGCAGTTCTTC
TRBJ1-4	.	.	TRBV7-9	CASRSWGVNEKLFF	TGTGCCAGCAGGTCTTGGGGGGTTAATGAAAAACTGTTTTTT
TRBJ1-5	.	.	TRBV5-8	CASSLRGSGEGQPQHF	TGTGCCAGCAGCCTGCGGGGGAGCGGGGAAGGTCAGCCCCAGCATTTT
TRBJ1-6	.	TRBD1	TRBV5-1	CASSYWTGIVDNSPLHF	TGCGCCAGCAGCTACTGGACAGGGATTGTGGATAATTCACCCCTCCACTTT
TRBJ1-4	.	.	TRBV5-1	CASSSDLPGNEKLFF	TGCGCCAGCAGCTCGGACCTCCCGGGGAATGAAAAACTGTTTTTT
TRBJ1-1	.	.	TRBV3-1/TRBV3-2	CASSQRPGRPEAFF	TGTGCCAGCAGCCAAAGGCCAGGGAGGCCTGAAGCTTTCTTT
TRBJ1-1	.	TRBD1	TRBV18	CASSPGQMNTEAFF	TGTGCCAGCTCACCGGGACAGATGAACACTGAAGCTTTCTTT
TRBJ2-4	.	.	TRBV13	CASSPWTVAKNIQYF	TGTGCCAGCAGCCCTTGGACAGTAGCCAAAAACATTCAGTACTTC
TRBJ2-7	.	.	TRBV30	CAWSVNRVGEQYF	TGTGCCTGGAGTGTAAACAGGGTCGGAGAGCAGTACTTC
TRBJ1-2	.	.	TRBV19	CASTDGENYGYTF	TGTGCCAGTACCGACGGGGAAAACTATGGCTACACCTTC
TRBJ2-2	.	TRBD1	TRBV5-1	CASSWRTGGMDTGELFF	TGCGCCAGCAGCTGGAGGACAGGGGGCATGGACACCGGGGAGCTGTTTTTT
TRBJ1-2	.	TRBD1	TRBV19	CASRTGTGANYGYTF	TGTGCCAGTAGGACCGGGACAGGGGCTAACTATGGCTACACCTTC
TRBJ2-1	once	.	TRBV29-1	CSVGPGFTYNEQFF	TGCAGCGTTGGTCCCGGGTTTACCTACAATGAGCAGTTCTTC
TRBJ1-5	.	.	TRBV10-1	CASSDPGQPQHF	TGCGCCAGCAGTGACCCGGGGCAGCCCCAGCATTTT
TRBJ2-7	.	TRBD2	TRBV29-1	CSVLPSGISSYEQYF	TGCAGCGTTCTGCCTAGCGGTATAAGCTCCTACGAGCAGTACTTC
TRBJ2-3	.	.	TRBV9	CASSVEGVRTDTQYF	TGTGCCAGCAGCGTAGAGGGGGTCCGCACAGATACGCAGTATTTT
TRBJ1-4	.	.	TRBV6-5	CASKEQGREKLFF	TGTGCCAGCAAAGAACAGGGTCGTGAAAAACTGTTTTTT
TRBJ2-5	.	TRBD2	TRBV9	CASSVSGGRETQYF	TGTGCCAGCAGCGTTAGCGGGGGCCGGGAGACCCAGTACTTC
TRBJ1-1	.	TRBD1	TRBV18	CASSEGQGGTEAFF	TGTGCCAGCTCAGAGGGACAGGGTGGCACTGAAGCTTTCTTT
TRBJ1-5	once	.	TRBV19	CASTQGDQPQHF	TGTGCCAGTACCCAGGGTGATCAGCCCCAGCATTTT
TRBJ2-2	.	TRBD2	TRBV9	CASSPRGCSAGGKGDTGELFF	TGTGCCAGCAGTCCTCGTGGGTGCTCAGCGGGGGGGAAGGGCGACACCGGGGAGCTGTTTTTT
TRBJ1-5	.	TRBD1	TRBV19	CASIQGEGLRQPQHF	TGTGCCAGTATACAGGGGGAAGGGCTTCGTCAGCCCCAGCATTTT
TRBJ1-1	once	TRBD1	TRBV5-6	CASSYGQGEFVNTEAFF	TGTGCCAGCAGCTACGGACAGGGGGAATTCGTGAACACTGAAGCTTTCTTT
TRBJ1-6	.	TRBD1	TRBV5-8	CASSFRQGADSPLHF	TGTGCCAGCAGCTTTCGACAGGGGGCGGATTCACCCCTCCACTTT
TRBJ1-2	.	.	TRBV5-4	CASSLPGEGGYTF	TGTGCCAGCAGCTTGCCAGGGGAGGGTGGCTACACCTTC
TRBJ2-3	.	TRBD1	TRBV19	CASSLRTGDSYSGDTQYF	TGTGCCAGTAGTCTAAGGACAGGGGACAGCTACTCCGGAGATACGCAGTATTTT
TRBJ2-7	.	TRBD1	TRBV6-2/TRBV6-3	CASSSTGEYEQYF	TGTGCCAGCAGTTCGACAGGGGAATACGAGCAGTACTTC
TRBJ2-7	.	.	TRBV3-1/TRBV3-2	CASSQGSFYYEQYF	TGTGCCAGCAGCCAAGGGTCTTTCTACTACGAGCAGTACTTC
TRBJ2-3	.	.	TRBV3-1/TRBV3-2	CASSPLGESTDTQYF	TGTGCCAGCAGCCCTCTAGGCGAAAGCACAGATACGCAGTATTTT
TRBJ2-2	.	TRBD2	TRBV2	CASGGSANTGELFF	TGTGCCAGCGGCGGGAGCGCCAACACCGGGGAGCTGTTTTTT
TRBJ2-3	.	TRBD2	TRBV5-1	CASRGASGTDTQYF	TGCGCCAGCAGAGGGGCTAGCGGTACAGATACGCAGTATTTT
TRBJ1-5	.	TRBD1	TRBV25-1	CASSGGQGNQPQHF	TGTGCCAGCAGTGGTGGACAGGGCAATCAGCCCCAGCATTTT
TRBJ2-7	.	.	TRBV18	CASSPSPRVEQYF	TGTGCCAGCTCACCAAGTCCCAGGGTCGAGCAGTACTTC
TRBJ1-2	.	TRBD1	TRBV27	CASSPRRDSYGYTF	TGTGCCAGCAGTCCGCGTCGGGACAGCTATGGCTACACCTTC
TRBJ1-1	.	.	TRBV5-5	CASSYRVPPSEAFF	TGTGCCAGCAGCTACAGGGTTCCCCCATCTGAAGCTTTCTTT
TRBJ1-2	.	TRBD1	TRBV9	CASSGAPGQGYYGYTF	TGTGCCAGCAGCGGGGCGCCGGGACAGGGGTACTATGGCTACACCTTC
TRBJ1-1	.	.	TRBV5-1	CASSSVPTTGITEAFF	TGCGCCAGCAGCAGTGTCCCAACTACAGGGATCACTGAAGCTTTCTTT
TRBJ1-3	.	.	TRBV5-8	CASSLVSSGNTIYF	TGTGCCAGCAGCTTGGTATCCTCTGGAAACACCATATATTTT
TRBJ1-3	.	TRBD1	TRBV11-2	CASRKPGQGNTIYF	TGTGCCAGCAGAAAGCCGGGACAGGGAAACACCATATATTTT
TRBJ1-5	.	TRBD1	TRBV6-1	CASSEGTGDPYGNQPQHF	TGTGCCAGCAGTGAAGGGACAGGCGACCCTTATGGAAATCAGCCCCAGCATTTT
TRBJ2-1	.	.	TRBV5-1	CASSSRNEQFF	TGCGCCAGCAGCTCCCGGAATGAGCAGTTCTTC
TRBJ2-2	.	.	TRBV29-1	CSVEDPIPGELFF	TGCAGCGTTGAAGATCCCATTCCCGGGGAGCTGTTTTTT
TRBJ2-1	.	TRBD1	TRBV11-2	CASSSGQGAGDEQFF	TGTGCCAGCAGCTCGGGACAGGGGGCTGGCGATGAGCAGTTCTTC